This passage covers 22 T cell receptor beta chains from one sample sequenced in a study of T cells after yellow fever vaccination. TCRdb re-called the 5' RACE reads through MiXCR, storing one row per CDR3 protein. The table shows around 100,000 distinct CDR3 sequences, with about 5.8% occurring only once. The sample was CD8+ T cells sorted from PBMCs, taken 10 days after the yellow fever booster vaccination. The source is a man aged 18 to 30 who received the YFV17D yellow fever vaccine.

CDR3 region: CASSIDRVGYEQYF. The CDR3 nucleotides read TGTGCCAGTAGTATCGACAGGGTCGGCTACGAGCAGTACTTC. The J gene is TRBJ2-7, the V gene TRBV19; 7 bases agree with TRBD1. This CDR3 comprises 14 residues. Trimming at V came to 3 bases and at J to 3 bases, leaving 5 bases not matched to a gene. Germline lookup yields CDR1 LNHDA and CDR2 SQIVND (reference sequence).

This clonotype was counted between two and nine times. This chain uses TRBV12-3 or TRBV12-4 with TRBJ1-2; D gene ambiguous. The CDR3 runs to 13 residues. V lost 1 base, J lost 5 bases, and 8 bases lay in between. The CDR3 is CASSLGRPYGYTF. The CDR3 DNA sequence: TGTGCCAGCAGTTTAGGTCGGCCGTATGGCTACACCTTC.

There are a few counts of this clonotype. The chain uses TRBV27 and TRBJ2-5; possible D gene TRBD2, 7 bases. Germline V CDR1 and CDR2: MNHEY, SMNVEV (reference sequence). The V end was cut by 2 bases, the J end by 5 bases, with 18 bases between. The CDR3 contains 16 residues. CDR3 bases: TGTGCCAGCAGTTTAACCCCGGGGGGCCCCTGGGAGACCCAGTACTTC. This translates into CASSLTPGGPWETQYF.

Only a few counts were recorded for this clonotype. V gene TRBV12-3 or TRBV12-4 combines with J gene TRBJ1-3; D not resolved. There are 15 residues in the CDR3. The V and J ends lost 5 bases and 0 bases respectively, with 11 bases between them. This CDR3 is CASSGRRGSGNTIYF. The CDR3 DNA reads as TGTGCCAGCAGTGGTCGTCGGGGCTCTGGAAACACCATATATTTT.

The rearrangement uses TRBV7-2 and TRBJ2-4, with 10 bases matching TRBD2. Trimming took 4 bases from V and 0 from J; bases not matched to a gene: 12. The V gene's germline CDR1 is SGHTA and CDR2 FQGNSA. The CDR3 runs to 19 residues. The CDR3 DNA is TGTGCCAGCAGCTGGAACTCTTTAGCGGGGGGTTTAGCCAAAAACATTCAGTACTTC. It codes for CASSWNSLAGGLAKNIQYF.

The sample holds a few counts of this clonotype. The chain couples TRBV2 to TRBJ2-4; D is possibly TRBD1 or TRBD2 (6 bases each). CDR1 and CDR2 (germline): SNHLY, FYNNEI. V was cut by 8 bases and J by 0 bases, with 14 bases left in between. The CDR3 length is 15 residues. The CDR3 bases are TGTGCCAGCGAGGGGGGAAGTTTAGCCAAAAACATTCAGTACTTC. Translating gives CASEGGSLAKNIQYF. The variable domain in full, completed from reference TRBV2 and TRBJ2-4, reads EPEVTQTPSHQVTQMGQEVILRCVPISNHLYFYWYRQILGQKVEFLVSFYNNEISEKSEIFDDQFSVERPDGSNFTLKIRSTKLEDSAMYFCASEGGSLAKNIQYFGAGTRLSVL.

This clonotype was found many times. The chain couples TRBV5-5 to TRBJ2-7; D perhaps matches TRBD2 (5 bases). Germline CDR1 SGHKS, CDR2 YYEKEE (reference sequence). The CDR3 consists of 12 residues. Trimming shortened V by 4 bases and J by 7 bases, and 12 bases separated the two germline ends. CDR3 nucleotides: TGTGCCAGCAGCCAAATGGAGGTGGAGCAGTACTTC. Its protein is CASSQMEVEQYF.

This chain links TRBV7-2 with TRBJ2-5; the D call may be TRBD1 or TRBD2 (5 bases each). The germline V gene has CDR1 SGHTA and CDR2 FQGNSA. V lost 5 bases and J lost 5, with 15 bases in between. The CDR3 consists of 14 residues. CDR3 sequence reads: CASSPDGAGETQYF. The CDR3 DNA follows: TGTGCCAGCAGCCCCGACGGGGCCGGGGAGACCCAGTACTTC.

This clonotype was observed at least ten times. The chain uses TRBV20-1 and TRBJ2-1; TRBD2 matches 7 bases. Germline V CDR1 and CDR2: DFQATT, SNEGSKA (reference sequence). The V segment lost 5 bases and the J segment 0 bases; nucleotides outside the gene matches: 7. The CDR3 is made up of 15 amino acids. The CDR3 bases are TGCAGTGCTCCGAGCCGGACTAGCTCCTACAATGAGCAGTTCTTC. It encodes CSAPSRTSSYNEQFF.

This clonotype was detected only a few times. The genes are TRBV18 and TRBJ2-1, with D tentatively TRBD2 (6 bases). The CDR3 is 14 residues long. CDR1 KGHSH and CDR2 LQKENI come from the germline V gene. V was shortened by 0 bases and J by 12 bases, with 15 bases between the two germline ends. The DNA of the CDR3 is TGTGCCAGCTCACCACCGGACGTTAAGCGGGTGCAGTTCTTC. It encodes CASSPPDVKRVQFF. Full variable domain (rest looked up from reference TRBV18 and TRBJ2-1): NAGVMQNPRHLVRRRGQEARLRCSPMKGHSHVYWYRQLPEEGLKFMVYLQKENIIDESGMPKERFSAEFPKEGPSILRIQQVVRGDSAAYFCASSPPDVKRVQFFGPGTRLTVL.

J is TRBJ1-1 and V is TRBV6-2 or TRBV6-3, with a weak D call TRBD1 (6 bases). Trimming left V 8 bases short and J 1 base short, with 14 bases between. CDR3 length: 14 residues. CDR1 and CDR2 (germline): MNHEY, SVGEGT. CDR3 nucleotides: TGTGCCAGCCTAACGGGGGCCCCGAACACTGAAGCTTTCTTT. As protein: CASLTGAPNTEAFF.

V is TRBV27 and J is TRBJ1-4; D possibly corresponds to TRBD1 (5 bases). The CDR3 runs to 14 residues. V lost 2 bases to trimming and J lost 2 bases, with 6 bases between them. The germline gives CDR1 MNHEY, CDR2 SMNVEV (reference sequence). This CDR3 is CASSLDSTNEKLFF. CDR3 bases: TGTGCCAGCAGTTTAGACAGTACTAATGAAAAACTGTTTTTT.

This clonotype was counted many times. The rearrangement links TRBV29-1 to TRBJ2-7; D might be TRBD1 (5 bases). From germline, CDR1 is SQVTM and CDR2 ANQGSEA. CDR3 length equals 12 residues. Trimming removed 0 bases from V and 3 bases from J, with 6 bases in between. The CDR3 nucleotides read TGCAGCGTTGAAGATGACAGCTACGAGCAGTACTTC. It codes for CSVEDDSYEQYF.

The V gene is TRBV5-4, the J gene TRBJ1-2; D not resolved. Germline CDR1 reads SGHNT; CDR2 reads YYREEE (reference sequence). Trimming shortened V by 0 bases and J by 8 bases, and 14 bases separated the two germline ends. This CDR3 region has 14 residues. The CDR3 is CASSLGVSAGGYTF. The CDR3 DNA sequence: TGTGCCAGCAGCTTGGGAGTCTCGGCGGGCGGCTACACCTTC.

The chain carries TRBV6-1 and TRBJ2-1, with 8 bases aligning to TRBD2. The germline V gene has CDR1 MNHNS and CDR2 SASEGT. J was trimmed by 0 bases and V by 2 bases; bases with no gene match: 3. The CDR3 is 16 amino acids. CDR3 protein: CASSERSGGSYNEQFF. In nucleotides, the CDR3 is TGTGCCAGCAGTGAACGAAGCGGGGGCTCCTACAATGAGCAGTTCTTC.

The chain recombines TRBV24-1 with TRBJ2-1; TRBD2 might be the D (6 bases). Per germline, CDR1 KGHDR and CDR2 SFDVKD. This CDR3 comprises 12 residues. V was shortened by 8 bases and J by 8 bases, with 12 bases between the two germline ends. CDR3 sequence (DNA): TGTGCCACCACAGGACCGGGGGATGAGCAGTTCTTC. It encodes CATTGPGDEQFF.

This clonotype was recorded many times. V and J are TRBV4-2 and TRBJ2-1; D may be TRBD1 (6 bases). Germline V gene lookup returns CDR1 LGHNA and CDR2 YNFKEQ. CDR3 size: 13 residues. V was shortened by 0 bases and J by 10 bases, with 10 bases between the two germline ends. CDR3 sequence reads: CASSQEQGYEQFF. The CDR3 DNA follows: TGTGCCAGCAGCCAAGAACAGGGATACGAGCAGTTCTTC.

The CDR3 loop is CASSPPWPELYGYTF. The CDR3 nucleotides read TGTGCCAGCAGCCCCCCCTGGCCGGAGCTCTATGGCTACACCTTC. V and J are TRBV7-9 and TRBJ1-2; D not resolved. The CDR3 has 15 residues. V lost 5 bases and J lost 4, with 17 bases in between. The germline V gene has CDR1 SEHNR and CDR2 FQNEAQ (reference sequence).

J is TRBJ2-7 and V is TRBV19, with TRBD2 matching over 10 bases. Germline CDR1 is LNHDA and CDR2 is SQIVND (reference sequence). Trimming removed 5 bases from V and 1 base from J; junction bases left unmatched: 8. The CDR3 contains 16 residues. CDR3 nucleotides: TGTGCCAGTAGTGTGAGCGGGGGGGCCGCATCCTACGAGCAGTACTTC. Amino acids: CASSVSGGAASYEQYF.

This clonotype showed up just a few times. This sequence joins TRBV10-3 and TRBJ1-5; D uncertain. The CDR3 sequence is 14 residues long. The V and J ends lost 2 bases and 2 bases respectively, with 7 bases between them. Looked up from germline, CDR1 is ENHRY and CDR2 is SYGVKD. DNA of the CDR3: TGTGCCATCAGTGAGGGCAGAGGCAATCAGCCCCAGCATTTT. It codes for CAISEGRGNQPQHF.

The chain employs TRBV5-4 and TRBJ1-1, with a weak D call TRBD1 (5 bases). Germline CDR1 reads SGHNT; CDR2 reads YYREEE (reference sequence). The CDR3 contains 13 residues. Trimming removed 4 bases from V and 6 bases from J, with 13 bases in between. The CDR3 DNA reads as TGTGCCAGCAGCCCGGGGGTGACCGCTGAAGCTTTCTTT. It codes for CASSPGVTAEAFF.

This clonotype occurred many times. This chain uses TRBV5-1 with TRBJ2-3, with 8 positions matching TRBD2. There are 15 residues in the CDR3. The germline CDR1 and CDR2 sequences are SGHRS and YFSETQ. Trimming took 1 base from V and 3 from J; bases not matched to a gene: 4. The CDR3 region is CASSLSGGGTDTQYF. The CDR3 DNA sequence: TGCGCCAGCAGCTTGTCCGGGGGGGGGACAGATACGCAGTATTTT.